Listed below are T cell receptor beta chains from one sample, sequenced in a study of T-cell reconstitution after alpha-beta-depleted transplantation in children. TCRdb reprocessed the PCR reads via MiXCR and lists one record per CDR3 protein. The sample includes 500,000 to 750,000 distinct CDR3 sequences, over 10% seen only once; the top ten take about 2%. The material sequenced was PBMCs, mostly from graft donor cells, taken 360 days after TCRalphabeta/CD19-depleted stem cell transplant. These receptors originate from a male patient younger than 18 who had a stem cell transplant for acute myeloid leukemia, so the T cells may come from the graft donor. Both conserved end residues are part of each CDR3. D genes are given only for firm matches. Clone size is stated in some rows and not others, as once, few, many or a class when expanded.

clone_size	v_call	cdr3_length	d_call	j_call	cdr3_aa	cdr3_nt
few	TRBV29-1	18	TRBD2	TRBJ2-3	CSVTLRTSGSGGTDTQYF	TGCAGCGTCACCTTGCGGACTAGCGGGAGCGGAGGCACAGATACGCAGTATTTT
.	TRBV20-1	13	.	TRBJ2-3	CSAHQRSVDTQYF	TGCAGTGCCCACCAACGAAGTGTGGATACGCAGTATTTT
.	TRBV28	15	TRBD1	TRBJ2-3	CASTPGGQGPDTQYF	TGTGCCAGCACCCCAGGGGGACAGGGGCCAGATACGCAGTATTTT
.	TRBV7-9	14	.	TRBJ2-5	CASSEWGSQETQYF	TGTGCCAGCAGCGAGTGGGGGAGCCAAGAGACCCAGTACTTC
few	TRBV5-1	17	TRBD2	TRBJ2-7	CASTPSSGRPWSYEQYF	TGCGCCAGTACCCCTAGTAGCGGGAGGCCTTGGAGTTACGAGCAGTACTTC
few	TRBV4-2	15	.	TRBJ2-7	CASSQDLGLPYEQYF	TGTGCCAGCAGCCAAGATCTAGGACTTCCCTACGAGCAGTACTTC
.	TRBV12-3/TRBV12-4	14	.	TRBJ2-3	CASSFLRSTDTQYF	TGTGCCAGCAGTTTCCTGAGGAGCACAGATACGCAGTATTTT
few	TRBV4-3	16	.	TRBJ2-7	CASSQDRSFFPYEQYF	TGCGCCAGCAGCCAAGACCGGAGCTTCTTCCCCTACGAGCAGTACTTC
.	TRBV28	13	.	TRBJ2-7	CASSPTDPYEQYF	TGTGCCAGCAGTCCGACGGACCCCTACGAGCAGTACTTC
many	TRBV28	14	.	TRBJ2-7	CASSFVGQTPEQYF	TGTGCCAGCAGTTTCGTGGGCCAGACCCCCGAGCAGTACTTC
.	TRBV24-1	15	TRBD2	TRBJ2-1	CATSPSGRVYNEQFF	TGTGCCACCAGTCCTAGCGGGAGAGTCTACAATGAGCAGTTCTTC
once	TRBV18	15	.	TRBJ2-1	CASSPRLSPENEQFF	TGTGCCAGCTCACCCCGGCTTTCTCCTGAAAATGAGCAGTTCTTC
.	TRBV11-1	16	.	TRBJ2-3	CASSSPPGQTADTQYF	TGTGCCAGCAGCTCCCCGCCGGGGCAGACGGCGGATACGCAGTATTTT
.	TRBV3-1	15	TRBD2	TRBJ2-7	CASSQGLAGDHEQYF	TGTGCCAGCAGCCAAGGACTAGCGGGAGACCATGAGCAGTACTTC
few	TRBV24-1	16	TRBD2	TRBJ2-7	CATSDPTSGTSYEQYF	TGTGCCACCAGTGATCCAACTAGCGGGACCTCCTACGAGCAGTACTTC
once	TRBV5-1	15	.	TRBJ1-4	CASSLGDGPMRKLFF	TGCGCCAGCAGCCTCGGAGACGGGCCGATGAGGAAACTGTTTTTT
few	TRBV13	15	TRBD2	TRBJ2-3	CASFREGSSTDTQYF	TGTGCCAGCTTCCGGGAGGGCTCAAGCACAGATACGCAGTATTTT
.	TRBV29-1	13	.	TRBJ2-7	CSVESGISYEQYF	TGCAGCGTTGAATCAGGGATAAGTTACGAGCAGTACTTC
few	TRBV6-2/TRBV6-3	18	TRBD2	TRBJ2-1	CASTLGQREGGVWNEQLF	TGTGCCAGCACCCTAGGCCAGCGGGAGGGCGGCGTTTGGAATGAGCAGCTCTTC
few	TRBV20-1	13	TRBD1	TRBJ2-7	CSPGDRGRYEQYF	TGCAGTCCAGGGGACAGGGGGAGGTACGAGCAGTACTTC
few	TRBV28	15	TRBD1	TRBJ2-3	CASSSMTGGVDTQYF	TGTGCCAGCAGTTCTATGACAGGGGGAGTAGATACGCAGTATTTT
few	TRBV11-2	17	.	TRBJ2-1	CASSLDQALHSYNEQFF	TGTGCCAGCAGCTTAGATCAGGCCCTCCACTCCTACAATGAGCAGTTCTTC
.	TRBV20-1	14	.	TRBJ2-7	CSATWVQATYEQYF	TGCAGTGCTACTTGGGTACAGGCCACCTACGAGCAGTACTTC
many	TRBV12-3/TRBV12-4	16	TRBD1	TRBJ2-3	CASSPGTGGVEDTQYF	TGTGCCAGCAGTCCCGGGACAGGGGGCGTAGAAGATACGCAGTATTTT
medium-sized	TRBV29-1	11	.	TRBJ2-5	CSVEPQETQYF	TGCAGCGTTGAGCCCCAAGAGACCCAGTACTTC
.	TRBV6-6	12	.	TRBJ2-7	CATLAATYEQYF	TGTGCCACCTTAGCGGCTACCTACGAGCAGTACTTC
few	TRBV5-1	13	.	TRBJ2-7	CASRTLRGHEQYF	TGCGCCAGCCGAACCCTCCGAGGGCACGAGCAGTACTTC
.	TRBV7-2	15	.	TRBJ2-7	CASSFLRGPSYEQYF	TGTGCCAGCAGCTTTCTCAGAGGGCCCTCCTACGAGCAGTACTTC
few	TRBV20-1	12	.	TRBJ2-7	CSPGRSSYEQYF	TGCAGTCCCGGGCGCAGTTCCTACGAGCAGTACTTC
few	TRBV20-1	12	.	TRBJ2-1	CSAKTGPYQQFF	TGCAGTGCTAAGACCGGTCCCTACCAGCAGTTCTTC
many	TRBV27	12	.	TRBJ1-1	CASSPLGRKAFF	TGTGCCAGCAGTCCCCTGGGACGGAAAGCTTTCTTT
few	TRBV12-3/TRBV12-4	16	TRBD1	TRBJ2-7	CASSRRDSPASYEQYF	TGTGCCAGCAGTCGTCGGGACAGTCCGGCGTCCTACGAGCAGTACTTC
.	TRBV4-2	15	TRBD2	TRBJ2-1	CASSKGLAFDNEQFF	TGTGCCAGCAGCAAGGGACTAGCGTTTGACAATGAGCAGTTCTTC